A single sample is the source of the 2 T cell receptor beta chains below, sequenced in a study of shared clonotypes between healthy human individuals. Profiled with immunoSEQ multiplex PCR; TCRdb holds only in-frame clones, not every one. The sample shows some 1,600,000 clones, 95% to 99% of them seen only once. Sequencing input: naive CD4+ T cells sorted from blood. Subset here: CD45RA+ positively selected. All receptors come from a young man in good health.

V gene TRBV5-4 combines with J gene TRBJ2-3; D might be TRBD1 (5 bases). In germline, CDR1 is SGHNT, CDR2 YYREEE (reference sequence). This CDR3 spans 13 amino acids. V dropped 4 bases and J dropped 6 bases, with 12 bases sitting between them. The CDR3 nucleotides read TGTGCCAGCAGCCGCCCAGGGCTTGATACGCAGTATTTT. It yields the protein CASSRPGLDTQYF. The variable domain in full, with the rest retrieved from reference TRBV5-4 and TRBJ2-3, is ETGVTQSPTHLIKTRGQQVTLRCSSQSGHNTVSWYQQALGQGPQFIFQYYREEENGRGNFPPRFSGLQFPNYSSELNVNALELDDSALYLCASSRPGLDTQYFGPGTRLTVL.

This rearrangement joins TRBV25-1 to TRBJ2-7; D assignment may be TRBD1 or TRBD2 (5 bases each). This CDR3 has 17 amino acids. Germline V gene data show CDR1 as MGHDK and CDR2 as SYGVNS. The V end was cut by 4 bases, the J end by 3 bases, with 22 bases between. CDR3 region: CASSGTPGRRGVYEQYF. The CDR3 DNA follows: TGTGCCAGCAGTGGTACCCCCGGCAGGAGAGGGGTCTACGAGCAGTACTTC.